The source of this TCR beta chain is a study of T cell repertoires in cytomegalovirus infection. Study overall: Both a matching HLA type and CMV infection were indicated by public TCR beta signatures.

TCRdb recomputed calls from the reads with MiXCR, one row per CDR3 protein. Among fewer than 400,000 distinct CDR3 sequences listed, 15% to 20% were seen once. Broader study findings: HLA-C-restricted CMV-specific TCR beta clonotypes prevailed in the ex vivo response.

This clonotype has a handful of counts. Its specificity is not known. Trimming took off 3 bases at V and 1 base at J, with 9 bases between the two ends. The CDR3 runs to 14 residues. V usage is TRBV12-3 or TRBV12-4 and J usage is TRBJ2-5, with D maybe TRBD2 (5 bases). The receptor's source is a human donor in good health (CMV status not recorded). Some clones in this sample may be carry-over from other donors' samples. What was sequenced was PBMCs. CDR3 nucleotide sequence: TGTGCCAGCAGTTTCGGGCTAGCCCAAGAGACCCAGTACTTC. Amino acids: CASSFGLAQETQYF.